The 4 T cell receptor beta chains presented below share a single source sample, sequenced in a study of post-analysis software for immune sequencing data. Regarding the study as a whole: The five TRBV segments detected at higher frequency in patients than in controls included TRBV5-6, TRBV5-1 and TRBV20-1.

The antigens of these receptors remain unknown. Incorporated into the TCR beta cDNA libraries were unique molecular identifiers, which served to reduce PCR and sequencing biases. From the PCR reads, TCRdb called clonotypes with MiXCR, one entry per CDR3 protein. The sample lists approximately 660,000 distinct CDR3 sequences, approximately 60% occurring once. The sample consisted of blood. The receptors stem from a girl aged 2 to 10 with multiple sclerosis.

The chain links TRBV5-1 to TRBJ2-1; D is ambiguous. V lost 1 base, J lost 8 bases, and 10 bases lay in between. The length of the CDR3 is 13 residues. Germline V lookup: CDR1 SGHRS, CDR2 YFSETQ. The CDR3 region is CASSLFRADEQFF. The DNA for the CDR3 is TGCGCCAGCAGCTTGTTTCGGGCTGATGAGCAGTTCTTC.

This clonotype came up a few times. V and J are TRBV12-3 or TRBV12-4 and TRBJ2-3; TRBD1 matches at 7 bases. The CDR3 covers 15 residues. Losses at the gene ends were 1 base for V and 4 bases for J; bases not matched to a gene: 5. CDR3: CASSLGQGVADTQYF. CDR3 in DNA: TGTGCCAGCAGTTTAGGACAGGGAGTTGCAGATACGCAGTATTTT.

The chain carries TRBV10-3 and TRBJ2-1; 9 bases are shared with TRBD1. CDR1 is ENHRY and CDR2 is SYGVKD in the germline V gene. V shed 2 bases, J shed 5 bases, and the junction held 4 bases outside the gene matches. This CDR3 comprises 15 residues. DNA for the CDR3: TGTGCCATCAGTGAGGCGGGACAGGGACACAATGAGCAGTTCTTC. Translated: CAISEAGQGHNEQFF.

This sequence joins TRBV20-1 and TRBJ2-1; D is undetermined. CDR3 length equals 13 residues. Germline V lookup: CDR1 DFQATT, CDR2 SNEGSKA (reference sequence). Trimming left V 0 bases short and J 7 bases short, with 10 bases between. This CDR3 is CSARESTLNEQFF. CDR3 DNA sequence: TGCAGTGCTAGAGAGTCGACCCTAAATGAGCAGTTCTTC.